This T cell receptor (beta chain) stems from a study of shared clonotypes between healthy human individuals. Whole-study context: Serving as donors were two women and a few men, whose ages spanned 18 to 49.

Whole-study findings and limits: The small donor group covered limited genetic and exposure diversity.

The CDR3 loop spans 19 amino acids. Produced via immunoSEQ multiplex PCR; TCRdb's table is partial and in-frame only. The data contain 500,000 or so clones, approximately 94% of them singletons. All donors qualified as healthy HIV-negative adults and had experienced no recent acute infections or vaccinations. Comment on this clone: What it recognizes is unknown.

This sequence joins TRBV21-1 and TRBJ2-7; TRBD2, the table's D call, was not compared with the DNA. TRBV21-1 is an annotated pseudogene. This clonotype was obtained from a woman aged 25 to 39 in good health. Sequencing was performed on naive CD4+ T cells sorted from blood. The subset is: CD45RA+ positively selected. This chain's CDR3 is CASSRSPRTSGLISLEQYF. The CDR3 nucleotides read TGTGCCAGCAGCCGAAGCCCCCGGACTAGCGGGCTGATTTCGCTCGAGCAGTACTTC.